These 7 T cell receptor beta chains were sequenced from one sample in a study of blood T cell repertoires in COVID-19 (TCRdb year 2020). The library came from the immunoSEQ multiplex PCR assay. TCRdb carries this immuneACCESS record with in-frame sequences only. Its versions omit some clonotypes, under half of them owing to an unresolved V gene in the studies checked, with the rest unexplained. The sample profile shows approximately 150,000 clones; approximately 81% of them were found once. The top ten constitute roughly 8% of the sample. The sequenced material came from PBMCs or T cells enriched from blood (not recorded which). The origin of the receptors is a woman aged 50 to 65 who had recovered from COVID-19.

This clone was counted a few times. The rearrangement uses TRBV10-3 and TRBJ2-6; maybe TRBD1 (5 bases). Germline V lookup: CDR1 ENHRY, CDR2 SYGVKD. The CDR3 is 14 amino acids. Trimming removed 4 bases from V and 3 bases from J, with 7 bases in between. CDR3 coding DNA: TGTGCCATCAGTGCCCAGGGTGGGGCCAACGTCCTGACTTTC. Translation: CAISAQGGANVLTF.

The chain is built from TRBV7-9 and TRBJ2-3, with 11 bases that match TRBD2. The V and J ends lost 4 bases and 5 bases, in that order; junction bases with no gene match: 2. The CDR3 runs to 14 residues. Germline V lookup: CDR1 SEHNR, CDR2 FQNEAQ (reference sequence). CDR3 in amino acids: CASSSGLAGDTQYF. The CDR3 nucleotides read TGTGCCAGCAGCTCCGGACTAGCGGGAGATACGCAGTATTTT. The variable domain in full, completed from reference TRBV7-9 and TRBJ2-3, reads DTGVSQNPRHKITKRGQNVTFRCDPISEHNRLYWYRQTLGQGPEFLTYFQNEAQLEKSRLLSDRFSAERPKGSFSTLEIQRTEQGDSAMYLCASSSGLAGDTQYFGPGTRLTVL.

This sequence joins TRBV11-2 and TRBJ1-1; possible D gene TRBD1, 5 bases. This CDR3 contains 18 residues. CDR1 is SGHAT and CDR2 is FQNNGV in the germline V gene. V dropped 1 base and J dropped 3 bases, with 21 bases sitting between them. The chain's CDR3 is CASSLGTWEKAGDTEAFF. The CDR3 DNA reads TGTGCCAGCAGCTTAGGTACATGGGAGAAGGCGGGGGACACTGAAGCTTTCTTT.

This clone was seen a few times. As DNA, the CDR3 is TGTGCTAGTGGTTTCGCCCCCAAAAACGGGAAACCGGGCGCGAACACCGGGGAGCTGTTTTTT. Encoded protein: CASGFAPKNGKPGANTGELFF. The V gene is TRBV12-5, the J gene TRBJ2-2, with D tentatively TRBD2 (5 bases). Germline CDR1 LGHNT, CDR2 FRNRAP. The CDR3 covers 21 residues. The V gene lost 3 bases and the J gene lost 0 bases, with 26 bases spanning the gap.

This chain connects TRBV5-1 to TRBJ2-7; 7 bases match TRBD1. Per germline, CDR1 SGHRS and CDR2 YFSETQ. The CDR3 spans 17 residues. The trim removed 4 bases at V and 2 bases at J, leaving 15 bases unmatched. The CDR3 loop reads CASSISPLQGLTYEQYF. CDR3 coding DNA: TGCGCCAGCAGCATTAGCCCCCTACAGGGGCTAACCTACGAGCAGTACTTC.

The V call is TRBV25-1, the J call TRBJ2-2; weak D call: TRBD2 (5 bases). Germline CDR1 is MGHDK and CDR2 is SYGVNS. The CDR3 consists of 15 residues. Trimming cost V 3 bases and J 8 bases, with 16 bases left between them. CDR3: CASSDNMSPGGELFF. CDR3 in DNA: TGTGCCAGCAGTGATAACATGAGCCCGGGAGGGGAGCTGTTTTTT. The whole variable domain, remainder taken from reference TRBV25-1 and TRBJ2-2, is EADIYQTPRYLVIGTGKKITLECSQTMGHDKMYWYQQDPGMELHLIHYSYGVNSTEKGDLSSESTVSRIRTEHFPLTLESARPSHTSQYLCASSDNMSPGGELFFGEGSRLTVL.

The chain couples TRBV6-1 to TRBJ1-1; 7 positions agree with TRBD1. This CDR3 region has 14 residues. Germline lookup yields CDR1 MNHNS and CDR2 SASEGT. J was trimmed by 1 base and V by 5 bases; bases with no gene match: 4. The CDR3 loop reads CASSLGGANTEAFF. The CDR3 DNA sequence: TGTGCCAGCAGTTTAGGGGGCGCGAACACTGAAGCTTTCTTT.